These T cell receptor beta chains were read from a single sample in a study of shared clonotypes between healthy human individuals. Repertoires were generated with immunoSEQ multiplex PCR, while TCRdb's copy carries only in-frame clones and drops some. This table has approximately 2.5 million clones, 80% to 95% appearing once. Sequenced input: naive CD4+ T cells from PBMCs. These receptors were obtained from a man aged 18 to 29 in good health. Some clones in this sample may be carry-over from other donors' samples. CDR3s include the opening cysteine and the closing phenylalanine or tryptophan. The D gene is left open where the match is weak. Size is omitted from some rows. Given values are once, few, many or a class for expanded clones.

J gene,D gene,V gene,clone size,CDR3 protein,CDR3 DNA
TRBJ2-2,TRBD1,TRBV5-1,once,CASRRDSGTGELFF,TGCGCCAGCAGACGGGACAGCGGCACCGGGGAGCTGTTTTTT
TRBJ1-1,-,TRBV28,-,CASSVSRTHLEAFF,TGTGCCAGCAGTGTAAGTCGGACACACCTCGAAGCTTTCTTT
TRBJ2-7,-,TRBV28,once,CASIHGGAMFYEQYF,TGTGCCAGCATCCACGGGGGCGCGATGTTCTACGAGCAGTACTTC
TRBJ1-1,-,TRBV28,-,CASSQRYGLRVGTEAFF,TGTGCCAGCAGTCAAAGGTACGGGTTAAGAGTCGGCACTGAAGCTTTCTTT
TRBJ1-3,-,TRBV18,-,CASSPAARGSGNTIYF,TGTGCCAGCTCACCAGCGGCCCGCGGCTCTGGAAACACCATATATTTT
TRBJ2-1,TRBD2,TRBV11-3,-,CASSLAGGRAPYNEQFF,TGTGCCAGCAGCTTAGCGGGCGGGAGGGCCCCCTACAATGAGCAGTTCTTC
TRBJ2-2,-,TRBV28,once,CASSYLPGGADTGELFF,TGTGCCAGCAGTTATCTTCCGGGGGGCGCCGACACCGGGGAGCTGTTTTTT
TRBJ2-1,TRBD2,TRBV7-2,-,CASSLVLAGDEQFF,TGTGCCAGCAGCTTAGTTCTAGCGGGAGACGAGCAGTTCTTC
TRBJ2-6,TRBD1,TRBV5-8,-,CASSLGQGKSGANVLTF,TGTGCCAGCAGCTTGGGACAGGGAAAGTCTGGGGCCAACGTCCTGACTTTC
TRBJ1-4,-,TRBV2,once,CASSGQGRWEKLFF,TGTGCCAGCAGCGGCCAGGGAAGGTGGGAAAAACTGTTTTTT
TRBJ2-4,-,TRBV6-5,-,CASSSGVIQYF,TGTGCCAGCAGTTCAGGGGTCATTCAGTACTTC
TRBJ2-1,-,TRBV9,-,CASSDLSGGSYNEQFF,TGTGCCAGCAGCGACCTTAGCGGAGGATCCTACAATGAGCAGTTCTTC
TRBJ1-2,TRBD1,TRBV5-6,-,CASSPRGGFNYGYTF,TGTGCCAGCAGCCCCCGAGGGGGCTTTAACTATGGCTACACCTTC
TRBJ1-2,TRBD1,TRBV27,-,CASRRQGNYGYTF,TGTGCCAGCAGAAGACAGGGTAACTATGGCTACACCTTC
TRBJ1-3,TRBD1,TRBV10-3,-,CAISADRGGNTIYF,TGTGCCATCAGTGCAGACAGGGGGGGAAACACCATATATTTT
TRBJ1-2,-,TRBV5-1,once,CASSLVGLRSPPPGGYTF,TGCGCCAGCAGCTTGGTAGGTTTGCGGTCACCTCCACCAGGTGGCTACACCTTC
TRBJ1-2,-,TRBV7-3,-,CASGKLSGGGYTF,TGTGCCAGCGGCAAGCTTAGTGGGGGAGGCTACACCTTC
TRBJ2-5,-,TRBV7-2,-,CASSLAGETQYF,TGTGCCAGCAGCTTAGCCGGAGAGACCCAGTACTTC
TRBJ1-1,-,TRBV18,-,CASSDRDGWATEAFF,TGTGCCAGCTCAGACCGGGACGGTTGGGCCACTGAAGCTTTCTTT
TRBJ2-7,-,TRBV28,-,CASSLGGPYEQYF,TGTGCCAGCAGTTTAGGGGGCCCCTACGAGCAGTACTTC
TRBJ2-7,-,TRBV19,-,CASSPLARVYEQYF,TGTGCCAGTAGTCCCCTGGCGAGAGTCTACGAGCAGTACTTC
TRBJ2-2,TRBD2,TRBV7-8,-,CASRVIAGAGELFF,TGTGCCAGCAGGGTCATAGCGGGAGCCGGGGAGCTGTTTTTT
TRBJ2-1,TRBD2,TRBV6-6,-,CASTPGTWREFYEQFF,TGTGCCAGCACCCCGGGGACGTGGCGGGAGTTTTATGAGCAGTTCTTC